A selection of T cell receptor beta chains follows, all from one sample in a study of vaccination and CD4 T cells after COVID-19. TCRdb used MiXCR to reprocess the PCR reads, holding one entry per CDR3 protein. The sample shows around 12,000 distinct CDR3 sequences, around 76% of them seen only once. These receptors have no known antigen. What was sequenced was CD4+ T cells from blood, cultured in vitro. These TCRs come from a human donor who had recovered from COVID-19. The CDR3 runs from the conserved cysteine through the conserved F or W. D genes are given only for firm matches. Clone size is not always given. Where it is, it says once, few, many or a class for expanded clones.

- TRBJ1-6 TRBV10-1 - CATSTGTVNSPLHF TGCGCCACCTCTACCGGGACGGTAAATTCACCCCTCCACTTT
TRBD1 TRBJ2-1 TRBV27 - CASSFLRGQGYGFYEQFF TGTGCCAGCAGTTTTCTCCGGGGACAGGGCTATGGGTTCTATGAGCAGTTCTTC
TRBD1 TRBJ2-3 TRBV6-1 - CASRKTGVTDTQYF TGTGCCAGCAGAAAGACAGGGGTAACAGATACGCAGTATTTT
- TRBJ1-5 TRBV7-2 few CASSLIGLNQPQHF TGTGCCAGCAGCCTCATCGGCCTCAATCAGCCCCAGCATTTT
TRBD1 TRBJ2-7 TRBV28 - CASSPPDRDSYEQYF TGTGCCAGCAGCCCCCCGGACAGGGACTCCTACGAGCAGTACTTC
- TRBJ1-1 TRBV20-1 - CSARGTPGQSRTEAFF TGCAGTGCTAGAGGCACCCCGGGACAAAGTCGAACTGAAGCTTTCTTT
TRBD2 TRBJ2-7 TRBV28 - CASSSAGGGTYEQYF TGTGCCAGCAGTTCGGCGGGAGGGGGTACGTACGAGCAGTACTTC
- TRBJ2-1 TRBV6-5 - CASNYRTPLGIYNEQFF TGTGCCAGCAATTACCGGACACCTTTGGGAATCTACAATGAGCAGTTCTTC
- TRBJ2-2 TRBV6-5 - CASSYGGITGELFF TGTGCCAGCAGTTATGGGGGGATCACCGGGGAGCTGTTTTTT
TRBD2 TRBJ2-1 TRBV6-5 - CASSSGTRAGLGYNEQFF TGTGCCAGCAGTTCCGGGACTAGGGCGGGGTTGGGGTACAATGAGCAGTTCTTC
- TRBJ1-5 TRBV6-4 - CASSENPGAGQPQHF TGTGCCAGCAGCGAAAATCCAGGGGCGGGACAGCCCCAGCATTTT
TRBD2 TRBJ2-2 TRBV7-6 - CASSLVQREYPGELFF TGTGCCAGCAGCTTAGTTCAGCGGGAGTATCCCGGGGAGCTGTTTTTT
- TRBJ1-1 TRBV19 - CASSNRGAGTEAFF TGTGCCAGTAGTAATCGGGGGGCGGGCACTGAAGCTTTCTTT
TRBD1 TRBJ1-4 TRBV19 - CASSIYGQGANEKLFF TGTGCCAGTAGTATCTACGGACAGGGAGCTAATGAAAAACTGTTTTTT
- TRBJ1-5 TRBV19 - CASSISRVLNQPQHF TGTGCCAGTAGTATAAGTCGGGTGCTAAATCAGCCCCAGCATTTT
TRBD1 TRBJ2-3 TRBV24-1 - CATSDSPAWDRKTDTQYF TGTGCCACGAGTGATTCCCCGGCTTGGGACAGGAAGACAGATACGCAGTATTTT
- TRBJ1-1 TRBV6-1 - CASSGRSMNTEAFF TGTGCCAGCAGTGGGCGGAGCATGAACACTGAAGCTTTCTTT
- TRBJ2-5 TRBV18 - CASSPPGGVGETQYF TGTGCCAGCTCACCACCAGGAGGGGTTGGGGAGACCCAGTACTTC
TRBD1 TRBJ1-2 TRBV27 - CASSPRQGFGYTF TGTGCCAGCAGTCCACGACAGGGATTTGGCTACACCTTC
TRBD1 TRBJ1-5 TRBV27 - CASRQVTGITNQPQHF TGTGCCAGCCGCCAAGTGACAGGGATCACCAATCAGCCCCAGCATTTT
TRBD2 TRBJ2-3 TRBV11-2 - CASSKAVLAGGADTQYF TGTGCCAGCAGTAAGGCAGTACTAGCGGGAGGGGCAGATACGCAGTATTTT
- TRBJ2-7 TRBV5-6 - CASSGLSGYYEQYF TGTGCCAGCAGCGGGCTTAGCGGTTACTACGAGCAGTACTTC
- TRBJ2-5 TRBV4-3 - CASSQDPKMLKTQYF TGCGCCAGCAGCCAAGACCCAAAAATGCTTAAGACCCAGTACTTC
- TRBJ2-7 TRBV19 - CAPTPGATTYEQYF TGTGCCCCTACTCCAGGGGCTACAACCTACGAGCAGTACTTC
- TRBJ2-3 TRBV12-3/TRBV12-4 - CASRLFSSTDTQYF TGTGCCAGCAGACTTTTCTCTAGCACAGATACGCAGTATTTT
- TRBJ1-5 TRBV27 - CASRVYRNSNQPQHF TGTGCCAGCAGGGTCTACAGGAATAGCAATCAGCCCCAGCATTTT
- TRBJ1-1 TRBV7-2 once CASSQRGEEAFF TGTGCCAGCAGCCAAAGAGGGGAGGAAGCTTTCTTT
- TRBJ1-2 TRBV12-3/TRBV12-4 few CASSKQTFYGYTF TGTGCCAGCAGCAAACAGACGTTCTATGGCTACACCTTC
- TRBJ1-5 TRBV6-1 - CASILLTDSNQPQHF TGTGCCAGCATATTGTTGACCGATAGCAATCAGCCCCAGCATTTT
- TRBJ1-5 TRBV6-2/TRBV6-3 - CASSPNGQGNQPQHF TGTGCCAGCAGTCCAAACGGGCAGGGCAATCAGCCCCAGCATTTT
- TRBJ1-1 TRBV25-1 once CASSGPLPRAFF TGTGCCAGCAGTGGCCCACTCCCAAGAGCTTTCTTT
- TRBJ2-2 TRBV20-1 large CSHYLRGDNTGELFF TGCAGTCACTACTTGCGGGGAGACAACACCGGGGAGCTGTTTTTT
- TRBJ2-7 TRBV6-1 - CASSEPGLPSSYEQYF TGTGCCAGCAGTGAGCCGGGACTCCCGAGCTCCTACGAGCAGTACTTC
- TRBJ2-2 TRBV6-2/TRBV6-3 few CASRTQGIAGELFF TGTGCCAGCAGGACACAGGGTATCGCCGGGGAGCTGTTTTTT
- TRBJ2-2 TRBV29-1 - CSVETRGLNTGELFF TGCAGCGTTGAAACCCGGGGGTTGAACACCGGGGAGCTGTTTTTT
- TRBJ2-6 TRBV24-1 - CATSDPRRSPGANVLTF TGTGCCACCAGTGATCCCCGAAGGAGCCCTGGGGCCAACGTCCTGACTTTC
- TRBJ1-2 TRBV20-1 - CSASLRPSVSYGYTF TGCAGTGCTAGTCTCCGACCGTCCGTCAGCTATGGCTACACCTTC
- TRBJ2-1 TRBV7-9 - CASSYVGGNSYNEQFF TGTGCCAGCAGTTATGTGGGCGGAAACTCCTACAATGAGCAGTTCTTC
TRBD1 TRBJ2-7 TRBV6-1 - CASQSRQGPYEQYF TGTGCCAGCCAAAGCAGACAGGGACCCTACGAGCAGTACTTC
TRBD2 TRBJ2-2 TRBV6-2/TRBV6-3 - CASTASGRLWELFF TGTGCCAGCACGGCTAGCGGGAGATTGTGGGAGCTGTTTTTT
TRBD1 TRBJ1-5 TRBV27 - CASRRTGNQPQHF TGTGCCAGCAGACGGACAGGGAATCAGCCCCAGCATTTT
- TRBJ1-5 TRBV27 - CASRELGGNQPQHF TGTGCCAGCAGGGAGCTTGGGGGCAATCAGCCCCAGCATTTT
- TRBJ1-1 TRBV6-1 few CASMGPGTRNTEAFF TGTGCCAGCATGGGCCCGGGCACCAGGAACACTGAAGCTTTCTTT
TRBD2 TRBJ2-1 TRBV6-5 once CASSYSGLAGGGYEQFF TGTGCCAGCAGTTACTCGGGTCTAGCGGGAGGGGGCTATGAGCAGTTCTTC
- TRBJ1-1 TRBV7-9 - CASSPQTGAVNTEAFF TGTGCCAGCAGCCCACAAACGGGCGCAGTCAACACTGAAGCTTTCTTT
TRBD1 TRBJ1-2 TRBV11-1 - CASSAPGQGSYGYTF TGTGCCAGCAGCGCCCCGGGACAGGGGAGCTATGGCTACACCTTC
- TRBJ1-1 TRBV28 - CASSFRETEAFF TGTGCCAGCAGTTTTCGAGAAACTGAAGCTTTCTTT
TRBD1 TRBJ2-2 TRBV6-4 - CASSEQGTGELFF TGTGCCAGCAGTGAACAGGGGACCGGGGAGCTGTTTTTT
- TRBJ2-7 TRBV28 - CASRRQGGTYEQYF TGTGCCAGCAGGCGACAGGGAGGGACCTACGAGCAGTACTTC
TRBD1 TRBJ1-1 TRBV20-1 - CSAPPGGGSNTEAFF TGCAGTGCACCACCCGGAGGGGGCTCTAACACTGAAGCTTTCTTT
TRBD2 TRBJ2-1 TRBV6-1 - CASRTRTSAHNEQFF TGTGCCAGCAGGACCCGGACTAGCGCTCACAATGAGCAGTTCTTC
TRBD2 TRBJ2-7 TRBV7-3 few CASSPTSGSSYEQYF TGTGCCAGCAGTCCGACTAGCGGGAGTTCTTACGAGCAGTACTTC
TRBD1 TRBJ1-5 TRBV5-1 - CASSLGYGQGDWGPQHF TGCGCCAGCAGCTTGGGCTACGGACAGGGGGATTGGGGGCCCCAGCATTTT
- TRBJ2-7 TRBV20-1 - CSAAPDWAGEQYF TGCAGTGCTGCCCCGGACTGGGCGGGGGAGCAGTACTTC
- TRBJ1-2 TRBV27 - CASREGQLANYGYTF TGTGCCAGCAGAGAAGGACAGCTAGCTAACTATGGCTACACCTTC
TRBD2 TRBJ2-2 TRBV7-2 - CASSLGAASGVAGELFF TGTGCCAGCAGCTTAGGAGCGGCTAGCGGGGTCGCCGGGGAGCTGTTTTTT
TRBD1 TRBJ2-1 TRBV5-4 - CASSLVTGANNEQFF TGTGCCAGCAGCTTGGTTACAGGGGCCAACAATGAGCAGTTCTTC
- TRBJ1-5 TRBV6-1 - CASRPQTYNQPQHF TGTGCCAGCAGACCACAGACATACAATCAGCCCCAGCATTTT
- TRBJ1-5 TRBV24-1 - CATRDGTSNQPQHF TGTGCCACCAGGGACGGGACATCCAATCAGCCCCAGCATTTT
TRBD1 TRBJ1-3 TRBV9 - CASSVAGQSSGNTIYF TGTGCCAGCAGCGTAGCGGGACAGAGCTCTGGAAACACCATATATTTT